This is a list of T cell receptor beta chains from one sample in a study of blood T cell repertoires in COVID-19. Using immunoSEQ multiplex PCR, the repertoire was profiled, and TCRdb retains in-frame clones only, with some absent. The sample includes more than 65,000 clones, 70% to 90% of them seen just once. Sequencing was carried out using peripheral blood. The receptors come from a man aged 55 to 70 with acute or convalescent COVID-19. CDR3s include the opening cysteine and the closing phenylalanine or tryptophan. Each record gives: clone size, V gene, CDR3 length, J gene, D gene, CDR3 protein, CDR3 DNA. A D gene is named only where the DNA matches it firmly. Size values are once, few and many counts, or a class for expanded clones, and some rows have none.

-	TRBV18	13	TRBJ1-2	TRBD1	CASSQDRDYGYTF	TGTGCCAGCTCACAGGACAGGGACTATGGCTACACCTTC
once	TRBV9	14	TRBJ1-2	-	CASSVTTVGYGYTF	TGTGCCAGCAGCGTGACTACAGTTGGGTATGGCTACACCTTC
-	TRBV4-3	14	TRBJ1-4	-	CASSYDYGNEKLFF	TGCGCCAGCAGCTATGACTATGGCAATGAAAAACTGTTTTTT
-	TRBV7-2	13	TRBJ2-5	-	CASSLDGLGAQYF	TGTGCCAGCAGCCTAGACGGACTTGGAGCCCAGTACTTC
-	TRBV19	15	TRBJ2-3	TRBD1	CASSMGPGGPDTQYF	TGTGCCAGTAGTATGGGCCCAGGGGGTCCAGATACGCAGTATTTT
-	TRBV3-1/TRBV3-2	14	TRBJ1-2	-	CASSQDNIRNGYTF	TGTGCCAGCAGCCAAGATAACATCAGGAATGGCTACACCTTC
once	TRBV30	12	TRBJ1-2	-	CAWSVRGDGYTF	TGTGCCTGGAGTGTACGGGGAGATGGCTACACCTTC
-	TRBV27	13	TRBJ1-1	-	CASARGRNTEAFF	TGTGCCAGCGCCAGGGGCAGGAACACTGAAGCTTTCTTT
-	TRBV6-5	15	TRBJ2-7	TRBD1	CASSYAPDRSYEQYF	TGTGCCAGCAGTTACGCCCCGGACAGGTCCTACGAGCAGTACTTC
few	TRBV6-5	14	TRBJ2-1	TRBD1	CASSLGQGRDEQFF	TGTGCCAGCAGTCTTGGACAGGGGCGCGATGAGCAGTTCTTC
-	TRBV11-3	16	TRBJ2-1	TRBD2	CASSLDGAGGHNEQFF	TGTGCCAGCAGCTTAGATGGGGCGGGGGGGCACAATGAGCAGTTCTTC
-	TRBV30	14	TRBJ2-7	TRBD2	CAWSVGSGGFEQYF	TGTGCCTGGAGTGTAGGAAGCGGGGGATTCGAGCAGTACTTC
few	TRBV24-1	14	TRBJ2-1	-	CATSDLQGRDEQFF	TGTGCCACCAGTGATTTGCAGGGGCGGGATGAGCAGTTCTTC
-	TRBV7-9	13	TRBJ1-1	-	CASSLLRGTEAFF	TGTGCCAGCAGCCTCCTGCGGGGGACTGAAGCTTTCTTT
-	TRBV5-4	14	TRBJ1-5	-	CASSLTGRNQPQHF	TGTGCCAGCAGCTTGACAGGGCGAAATCAGCCCCAGCATTTT
-	TRBV3-1/TRBV3-2	14	TRBJ1-1	-	CASSQGGGRTEAFF	TGTGCCAGCAGCCAAGGCGGGGGCAGGACTGAAGCTTTCTTT
-	TRBV5-5	15	TRBJ1-1	TRBD1	CASSFGQGSNTEAFF	TGTGCCAGCAGCTTCGGACAGGGGTCGAACACTGAAGCTTTCTTT
-	TRBV2	12	TRBJ1-1	-	CASSDLVGEAFF	TGTGCCAGCAGTGACCTAGTTGGTGAAGCTTTCTTT
-	TRBV5-1	15	TRBJ1-3	-	CASSLSPTLGNTIYF	TGCGCCAGCAGCTTAAGTCCCACTCTGGGAAACACCATATATTTT
-	TRBV4-1	12	TRBJ2-2	-	CASSDRTGELFF	TGCGCCAGCAGCGACAGGACCGGGGAGCTGTTTTTT
-	TRBV6-6	13	TRBJ1-5	-	CASSLDSNQPQHF	TGTGCCAGCAGTTTAGATAGCAATCAGCCCCAGCATTTT
-	TRBV5-1	14	TRBJ2-3	-	CASSFPSFTDTQYF	TGCGCCAGCAGCTTCCCTAGCTTCACAGATACGCAGTATTTT
-	TRBV19	15	TRBJ1-2	-	CASSVTGTGHYGYTF	TGTGCCAGTAGTGTTACAGGGACCGGGCACTATGGCTACACCTTC
-	TRBV18	13	TRBJ1-2	-	CASSPLDSYGYTF	TGTGCCAGCTCACCACTCGACAGCTATGGCTACACCTTC
few	TRBV19	13	TRBJ1-1	-	CATLDRLNTEAFF	TGTGCCACCTTAGACAGACTGAACACTGAAGCTTTCTTT
-	TRBV5-5	15	TRBJ1-2	TRBD1	CASSLGTGVEYGYTF	TGTGCCAGCAGCTTAGGAACAGGGGTCGAATATGGCTACACCTTC
-	TRBV4-2	16	TRBJ1-4	TRBD1	CASSQADRGQGEKLFF	TGTGCCAGCAGCCAAGCTGACAGGGGGCAAGGTGAAAAACTGTTTTTT
once	TRBV5-6	14	TRBJ2-5	-	CASSYSGSRLTQYF	TGTGCCAGCAGCTACTCCGGGAGCCGGTTGACCCAGTACTTC
-	TRBV5-1	15	TRBJ2-7	TRBD1	CASSLWGQSSYEQYF	TGCGCCAGCAGCTTGTGGGGACAGAGCTCCTACGAGCAGTACTTC
-	TRBV5-1	12	TRBJ2-7	-	CASSWDGSEQYF	TGCGCCAGCAGCTGGGATGGGAGCGAGCAGTACTTC
-	TRBV6-5	15	TRBJ1-1	TRBD1	CASSRGQGGSTEAFF	TGTGCCAGCAGTCGCGGACAGGGCGGGAGCACTGAAGCTTTCTTT
-	TRBV9	15	TRBJ2-1	TRBD2	CASSLSGGAGNEQFF	TGTGCCAGCAGCCTGAGCGGGGGGGCCGGGAATGAGCAGTTCTTC
-	TRBV6-5	13	TRBJ2-7	-	CASSLGPSDSASF	TGTGCCAGCAGCCTAGGCCCTTCCGACAGTGCCAGCTTC
-	TRBV6-2/TRBV6-3	16	TRBJ2-7	TRBD1	CASSYSGTGVPYEQYF	TGTGCCAGCAGTTACTCGGGGACAGGGGTCCCCTACGAGCAGTACTTC
once	TRBV5-1	16	TRBJ1-2	-	CASSLVGQGLNYGYTF	TGCGCCAGCAGCTTGGTAGGGCAGGGCCTTAACTATGGCTACACCTTC
-	TRBV18	15	TRBJ1-2	TRBD1	CASSPSATGEGGYTF	TGTGCCAGCTCACCAAGTGCGACAGGGGAGGGAGGCTACACCTTC
-	TRBV30	12	TRBJ2-3	-	CAWSPGADTQYF	TGTGCCTGGAGCCCCGGGGCAGATACGCAGTATTTT
once	TRBV10-1	13	TRBJ2-1	-	CASSDPGKNEQFF	TGCGCCAGCAGTGACCCGGGGAAGAATGAGCAGTTCTTC
-	TRBV4-3	14	TRBJ1-1	-	CASSQDRVGTEAFF	TGCGCCAGCAGCCAAGACAGGGTAGGCACTGAAGCTTTCTTT
-	TRBV3-1/TRBV3-2	15	TRBJ2-3	TRBD2	CASSQSGGRTDTQYF	TGTGCCAGCAGCCAAAGCGGGGGCCGCACAGATACGCAGTATTTT
-	TRBV5-1	13	TRBJ2-5	TRBD1	CASGYRGMETQYF	TGCGCCAGCGGTTACAGGGGGATGGAGACCCAGTACTTC
-	TRBV4-3	15	TRBJ2-1	-	CASSQGWGLNNEQFF	TGCGCCAGCAGCCAAGGTTGGGGACTGAACAATGAGCAGTTCTTC
few	TRBV18	16	TRBJ1-2	TRBD1	CASSPPGQSFNYGYTF	TGTGCCAGCTCACCACCGGGACAGTCCTTTAACTATGGCTACACCTTC
-	TRBV10-1	13	TRBJ1-6	-	CASSDIGISPLHF	TGCGCCAGCAGTGATATCGGGATTTCACCCCTCCACTTT
-	TRBV29-1	13	TRBJ2-3	-	CSVGGQYTDTQYF	TGCAGCGTCGGGGGGCAATACACAGATACGCAGTATTTT
few	TRBV5-1	14	TRBJ1-4	TRBD1	CASSSGTGDEKLFF	TGCGCCAGCAGCTCCGGGACAGGGGATGAAAAACTGTTTTTT
-	TRBV11-2	12	TRBJ2-5	-	CASSLTKETQYF	TGTGCCAGCAGCTTGACTAAAGAGACCCAGTACTTC
-	TRBV19	14	TRBJ1-1	TRBD1	CASSMQGGNTEAFF	TGTGCCAGTAGTATGCAGGGGGGAAACACTGAAGCTTTCTTT
-	TRBV14	19	TRBJ1-1	TRBD1	CASSQGISADRVVATEAFF	TGTGCCAGCAGCCAAGGGATATCCGCGGACAGGGTGGTGGCCACTGAAGCTTTCTTT
-	TRBV10-1	14	TRBJ1-2	-	CASSDGTDLYGYTF	TGCGCCAGCAGTGATGGAACAGACCTCTATGGCTACACCTTC
few	TRBV3-1/TRBV3-2	17	TRBJ1-2	TRBD1	CASSQDVIWTGAGGYTF	TGTGCCAGCAGCCAAGATGTCATCTGGACAGGGGCGGGAGGCTACACCTTC
once	TRBV5-1	16	TRBJ2-5	TRBD2	CASSLPGLPGEETQYF	TGCGCCAGCAGCTTGCCGGGACTACCGGGGGAAGAGACCCAGTACTTC
-	TRBV5-6	14	TRBJ2-7	TRBD2	CASSLASGLGVRYF	TGTGCCAGCAGCTTGGCCAGTGGACTAGGGGTTCGGTACTTC
-	TRBV6-2/TRBV6-3	13	TRBJ1-5	-	CASSRQKGQPQHF	TGTGCCAGCAGTCGGCAGAAGGGGCAGCCCCAGCATTTT
-	TRBV19	18	TRBJ1-2	TRBD1	CASRETGGAGSAVDGYTF	TGTGCCAGTAGGGAGACAGGGGGCGCGGGATCAGCTGTCGATGGCTACACCTTC
-	TRBV6-5	14	TRBJ1-6	TRBD1	CASSTRQGNSPLHF	TGTGCCAGCAGTACAAGACAGGGTAATTCACCCCTCCACTTT
-	TRBV6-2/TRBV6-3	16	TRBJ2-2	-	CASSYGGGAYTGELFF	TGTGCCAGCAGTTACGGTGGGGGGGCGTACACCGGGGAGCTGTTTTTT